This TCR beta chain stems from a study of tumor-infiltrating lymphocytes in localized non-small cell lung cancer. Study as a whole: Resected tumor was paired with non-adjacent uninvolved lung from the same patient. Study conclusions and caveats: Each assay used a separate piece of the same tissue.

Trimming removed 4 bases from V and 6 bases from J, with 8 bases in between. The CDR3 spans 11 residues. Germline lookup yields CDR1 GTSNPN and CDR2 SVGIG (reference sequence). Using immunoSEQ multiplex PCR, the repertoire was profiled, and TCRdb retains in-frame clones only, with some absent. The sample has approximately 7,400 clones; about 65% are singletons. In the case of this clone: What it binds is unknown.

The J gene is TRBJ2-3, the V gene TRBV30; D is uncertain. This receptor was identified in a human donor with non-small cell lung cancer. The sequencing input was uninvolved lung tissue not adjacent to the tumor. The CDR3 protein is CAWMHFDTQYF. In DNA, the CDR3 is TGTGCCTGGATGCATTTTGATACGCAGTATTTT.